The 6 T cell receptor beta chains given below trace back to one sample, sequenced in a study of cytomegalovirus exposure and HLA in healthy donors. TCRdb keeps only in-frame clones here, not all; method: immunoSEQ multiplex PCR. The table records approximately 160,000 clones, roughly 89% of them present only once. Sequencing input: PBMCs. These receptors were collected from a woman aged 18-29 years in good health and CMV-seropositive.

The rearrangement uses TRBV27 and TRBJ1-2, with a tentative D call TRBD1 (6 bases). The CDR3 length is 17 residues. The V and J ends lost 3 bases and 0 bases respectively, with 17 bases between them. Germline V gene data show CDR1 as MNHEY and CDR2 as SMNVEV (reference sequence). The CDR3 is CASSFLGTSGANYGYTF. The CDR3 DNA sequence: TGTGCCAGCAGTTTCCTCGGGACATCTGGCGCTAACTATGGCTACACCTTC.

Turning to this clone: A read error may produce the germline difference seen at one junction end. The chain employs TRBV11-2 and TRBJ2-7, with a weak D call TRBD1 (5 bases). There are 15 residues in the CDR3. Germline V lookup: CDR1 SGHAT, CDR2 FQNNGV. The CDR3 nucleotides are TGTGCCAGCAGCCCCCAGGGCTTGAGCTCCTACAAGCAGTACTTC. The encoded protein is CASSPQGLSSYKQYF.

CDR3 sequence: CASSQARNTLGQYF. CDR3 DNA: TGCGCCAGCAGCCAAGCGCGGAATACTCTGGGGCAGTACTTC. The chain carries TRBV4-3 and TRBJ2-7; D is unresolved. CDR1 and CDR2 from the germline V gene are LGHNA and YSLEER. The CDR3 extends over 14 amino acids. Trimming left V 1 base short and J 9 bases short, with 16 bases between.

This clone came up once. The chain uses TRBV19 and TRBJ1-5; maybe TRBD1 (6 bases). CDR1 and CDR2 from the germline V gene are LNHDA and SQIVND (reference sequence). This CDR3 spans 15 amino acids. V lost 5 bases and J lost 0, with 11 bases in between. In DNA, the CDR3 is TGTGCCAGTAGTTCCGGACAGTCTAGCAATCAGCCCCAGCATTTT. Amino acids: CASSSGQSSNQPQHF.

A few counts support this clone. The rearrangement links TRBV19 to TRBJ2-7; TRBD1 matches at 9 bases. The CDR3 contains 14 residues. Germline V gives CDR1 LNHDA, CDR2 SQIVND (reference sequence). Germline trimming cut 3 bases from V and 2 bases from J; bases unmatched to any gene: 2. CDR3 loop: CASSMGTGTYEQYF. CDR3 DNA: TGTGCCAGTAGTATGGGGACAGGGACCTACGAGCAGTACTTC.

The chain employs TRBV6-5 and TRBJ2-6; TRBD1 might be the D (5 bases). Trimming took off 0 bases at V and 3 bases at J, with 9 bases between the two ends. CDR3 size: 16 residues. Germline assignment: CDR1 MNHEY and CDR2 SVGAGI. This CDR3 is CASSYSRVGGANVLTF. The CDR3 DNA follows: TGTGCCAGCAGTTACTCCAGGGTTGGTGGGGCCAACGTCCTGACTTTC.